This is a list of T cell receptor beta chains from one sample in a study of T cell responses to AZD1222 COVID-19 vaccine. Generated by immunoSEQ multiplex PCR, the TCRdb table keeps only in-frame clones and is missing some. The sample carries 90,000 to 130,000 clones, roughly 92% recorded once. This sample comprised peripheral blood, obtained 28 days after the second AZD1222 dose. All receptors derive from an adult who received the AZD1222 COVID-19 vaccine. Both conserved end residues are part of each CDR3. The order of the fields is J gene, V gene, CDR3 protein.

TRBJ2-2	TRBV7-2	CASSLFSGELFF
TRBJ2-1	TRBV10-2	CASSGVGANQNSYNEQFF
TRBJ2-1	TRBV20-1	CSASPYNEQFF
TRBJ1-2	TRBV5-6	CASSLGGGRNYGYTF
TRBJ2-7	TRBV5-6	CASSLGRSYEQYF
TRBJ1-2	TRBV5-4	CASSLQGAHGYTF
TRBJ1-5	TRBV19	CASSQKGTNQPQHF
TRBJ1-1	TRBV5-1	CASSLDPGSTVEAFF
TRBJ1-1	TRBV19	CASTRVLNTEAFF
TRBJ1-4	TRBV5-6	CASSLDRSEKLFF
TRBJ2-2	TRBV5-4	CASSLSRGSGELFF
TRBJ2-7	TRBV7-2	CASSIQVWSSYEQYF
TRBJ2-5	TRBV7-2	CASSTAPSTGQETQYF
TRBJ2-1	TRBV15	CATSREPPGGSYNEQFF
TRBJ1-4	TRBV5-5	CASSPQGAGEEKLFF
TRBJ2-2	TRBV7-7	CASSLGSTGAMGELFF
TRBJ2-7	TRBV6-6	CASSYGLAGKYF
TRBJ2-7	TRBV19	CASSMDRSSYEQYF
TRBJ2-7	TRBV4-1	CASSQGSQATSEQYF
TRBJ1-3	TRBV15	CATSRAPGAGNTIYF
TRBJ1-5	TRBV28	CASSRNPRPQHF
TRBJ2-7	TRBV18	CASSPRDEQYF